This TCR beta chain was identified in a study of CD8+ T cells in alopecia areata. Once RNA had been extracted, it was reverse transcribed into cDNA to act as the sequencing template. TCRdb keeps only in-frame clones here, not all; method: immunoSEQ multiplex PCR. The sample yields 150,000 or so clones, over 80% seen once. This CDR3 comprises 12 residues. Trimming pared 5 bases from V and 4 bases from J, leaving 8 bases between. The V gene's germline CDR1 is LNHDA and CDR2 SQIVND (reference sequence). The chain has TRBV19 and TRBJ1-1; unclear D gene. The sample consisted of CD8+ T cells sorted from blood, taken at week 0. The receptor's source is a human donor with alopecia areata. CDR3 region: CASSFGGTEAFF. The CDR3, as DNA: TGTGCCAGTAGTTTCGGAGGCACTGAAGCTTTCTTT.